This is a list of T cell receptor beta chains from one sample in a study of PD-1 blockade in classical Hodgkin lymphoma. Assay: immunoSEQ multiplex PCR; the TCRdb copy retains only in-frame clones and omits some. The data hold around 36,000 clones, with 75% to 95% observed a single time. This specimen consisted of CD4+ T cells from blood, obtained at baseline. The receptors originated from a human donor with classical Hodgkin lymphoma. Both conserved end residues are trimmed from each CDR3.

CDR3: ASSPAGGPSTDTQY
V: TRBV14
J: TRBJ2-3
length: 14

CDR3: ASSLMEGTGELF
V: TRBV5-4
J: TRBJ2-2
length: 12

CDR3: AWVRGEATEAF
V: TRBV30
J: TRBJ1-1
length: 11

CDR3: ASSDQGGYEKLF
V: TRBV10-2
J: TRBJ1-4
length: 12

CDR3: AISASLRGSGNTIY
V: TRBV10-3
J: TRBJ1-3
length: 14

CDR3: ASSTHGIYTGELF
V: TRBV19
J: TRBJ2-2
length: 13

CDR3: ASSDFRTPYEQY
V: TRBV11-3
J: TRBJ2-7
length: 12

CDR3: ASSSDRGVYGYT
V: TRBV5-6
J: TRBJ1-2
length: 12

CDR3: AWSVGGASSFYEVT
V: TRBV30
J: TRBJ1-2
length: 14

CDR3: ASSYWTAMTQY
V: TRBV28
J: TRBJ2-5
length: 11

CDR3: ASSQAWTGAGYEQY
V: TRBV4-1
J: TRBJ2-7
length: 14

CDR3: ASSWPGQIYEQY
V: TRBV19
J: TRBJ2-7
length: 12

CDR3: SGSFASSQETQY
V: TRBV29-1
J: TRBJ2-5
length: 12

CDR3: ASSRGVQGEKLF
V: TRBV2
J: TRBJ1-4
length: 12

CDR3: ASSYRQIKYNEQF
V: TRBV5-1
J: TRBJ2-1
length: 13

CDR3: ARFWQGSYGYT
V: TRBV5-3
J: TRBJ1-2
length: 11

CDR3: ASSYNGRQTNNEQF
V: TRBV5-6
J: TRBJ2-1
length: 14

CDR3: ASSEEGYSTEAF
V: TRBV6-1
J: TRBJ1-1
length: 12

CDR3: ASSQEKFSYEQY
V: TRBV4-1
J: TRBJ2-7
length: 12

CDR3: ASRPDRVVTDTQY
V: TRBV2
J: TRBJ2-3
length: 13

CDR3: ASSDGRSGNTIY
V: TRBV13
J: TRBJ1-3
length: 12

CDR3: ASSLGQGEMNTEAF
V: TRBV27
J: TRBJ1-1
length: 14

CDR3: ASSLEGGSATDTQY
V: TRBV5-4
J: TRBJ2-3
length: 14

CDR3: ASSYSGREGHGYT
V: TRBV6-5
J: TRBJ1-2
length: 13

CDR3: ASSLGTSAAEQY
V: TRBV7-8
J: TRBJ2-7
length: 12

CDR3: ASSIGRGTYEQY
V: TRBV19
J: TRBJ2-7
length: 12

CDR3: ASSLTDRRDTEAF
V: TRBV5-6
J: TRBJ1-1
length: 13

CDR3: AWRRGAGASDTQY
V: TRBV30
J: TRBJ2-3
length: 13

CDR3: ASSQERSGGETQY
V: TRBV4-1
J: TRBJ2-5
length: 13

CDR3: ASSFEGSEETQY
V: TRBV27
J: TRBJ2-5
length: 12

CDR3: ASSPASLGGGYT
V: TRBV18
J: TRBJ1-2
length: 12

CDR3: ASWDRLDYEQY
V: TRBV6-6
J: TRBJ2-7
length: 11

CDR3: ASSIESGNRQPQH
V: TRBV19
J: TRBJ1-5
length: 13

CDR3: AWSRKGWGNKETQY
V: TRBV30
J: TRBJ2-5
length: 14

CDR3: ASSFTGGGEQPQH
V: TRBV5-1
J: TRBJ1-5
length: 13

CDR3: ASSPEVRGPQY
V: TRBV5-1
J: TRBJ2-4
length: 11

CDR3: ASSLYPPGSSYNEQF
V: TRBV11-3
J: TRBJ2-1
length: 15

CDR3: ASSIGNEQF
V: TRBV10-1
J: TRBJ2-1
length: 9

CDR3: ASSPTLTGNTGELF
V: TRBV19
J: TRBJ2-2
length: 14

CDR3: ASSGGQVNTGELF
V: TRBV2
J: TRBJ2-2
length: 13

CDR3: ASSVIYNEQF
V: TRBV9
J: TRBJ2-1
length: 10

CDR3: ASSSGRVFGQPQH
V: TRBV6-5
J: TRBJ1-5
length: 13

CDR3: ASNRHKGAGQETQY
V: TRBV7-9
J: TRBJ2-5
length: 14

CDR3: ASSLFPDQPQH
V: TRBV7-6
J: TRBJ1-5
length: 11

CDR3: ATSRGLAGGGYYEQY
V: TRBV15
J: TRBJ2-7
length: 15

CDR3: ASSLDLGSPTNEKLF
V: TRBV28
J: TRBJ1-4
length: 15

CDR3: ASSWVSGVNTGELF
V: TRBV28
J: TRBJ2-2
length: 14